Shown below are 3 T cell receptor beta chains from a single sample sequenced in a study of blood T cell repertoires in COVID-19. The protocol was immunoSEQ multiplex PCR, while the TCRdb copy is restricted to in-frame clones and leaves out a portion. This repertoire shows approximately 100,000 clones, approximately 88% found once; its top ten account for 4% to 6%. The sequencing sample was made of peripheral blood. Every receptor here comes from a human donor in a cohort sampled during active COVID-19.

This clone was detected only a few times. This rearrangement joins TRBV5-8 to TRBJ1-5, with D possibly being TRBD1 (6 bases). This CDR3 comprises 13 residues. Trimming cost V 3 bases and J 4 bases, with 8 bases left between them. Germline values: CDR1 SGHTS, CDR2 YDEGEE. The CDR3, as DNA: TGTGCCAGCAGCTGGGACATGAATCAGCCCCAGCATTTT. Encoded protein: CASSWDMNQPQHF.

This chain joins TRBV7-2 and TRBJ2-5, with 8 nucleotides matching TRBD1. After removal of 6 bases from V and 6 bases from J, the junction contained 9 bases not matched to a gene. The germline CDR1 and CDR2 sequences are SGHTA and FQGNSA. The CDR3 totals 14 residues. The CDR3 nucleotides are TGTGCCAGCAGAAAGGGACAGGAAGGAAAGACCCAGTACTTC. It translates to CASRKGQEGKTQYF.

This clone was observed a single time. The genes are TRBV5-1 and TRBJ2-5; 12 positions agree with TRBD1. This CDR3 is built from 15 residues. The V segment lost 3 bases and the J segment 5 bases; nucleotides outside the gene matches: 5. Germline CDR1 and CDR2: SGHRS and YFSETQ. In DNA, the CDR3 is TGCGCCAGCAGCTCCGGGACAGGGGGCGCGGAGACCCAGTACTTC. Residues: CASSSGTGGAETQYF.